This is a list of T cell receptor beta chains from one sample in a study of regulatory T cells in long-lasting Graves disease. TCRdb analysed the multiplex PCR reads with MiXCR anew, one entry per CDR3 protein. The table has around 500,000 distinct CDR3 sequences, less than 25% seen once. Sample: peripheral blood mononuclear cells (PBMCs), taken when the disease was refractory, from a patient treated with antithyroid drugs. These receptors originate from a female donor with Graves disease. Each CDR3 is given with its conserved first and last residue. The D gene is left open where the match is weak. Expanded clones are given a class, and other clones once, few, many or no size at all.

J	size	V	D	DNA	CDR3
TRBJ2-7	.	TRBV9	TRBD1	TGTGCCAGCAGCGGCTGGGACAGCTACGAGCAGTACTTC	CASSGWDSYEQYF
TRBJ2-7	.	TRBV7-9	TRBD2	TGTGCCAGCAGCTCGAAGACTAGCGCCTACGAGCAGTACTTC	CASSSKTSAYEQYF
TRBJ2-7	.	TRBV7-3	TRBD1	TGTGCCAGCAGCTTAGACAGGGTTCCTTACGAGCAGTACTTC	CASSLDRVPYEQYF
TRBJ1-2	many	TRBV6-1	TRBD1	TGTGCCAGCACCCGATGGGATTTCCGGGACAGGGGTTCTGGCTACACCTTC	CASTRWDFRDRGSGYTF
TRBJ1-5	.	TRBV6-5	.	TGTGCCAGCAGTTATATGAATACTCAGCCCCAGCATTTT	CASSYMNTQPQHF
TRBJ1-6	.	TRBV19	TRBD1	TGTGCCAGTCAAACAGGGGCAGATCATTCACCCCTCCACTTT	CASQTGADHSPLHF
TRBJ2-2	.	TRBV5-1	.	TGCGCCAGCAGCTCCATAGCTGGGGACGGGGAGCTGTTTTTT	CASSSIAGDGELFF
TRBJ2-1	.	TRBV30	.	TGTGCCTGGAGTGTAGAGTGGCAGCCGGGGCAGTTCTTC	CAWSVEWQPGQFF
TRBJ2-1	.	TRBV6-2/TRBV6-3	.	TGTGCCAGCACTCTCACCCTCGGCCAGCCCTACAATGAGCAGTTCTTC	CASTLTLGQPYNEQFF
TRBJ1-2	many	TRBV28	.	TGTGCCAGCAGGGGATCTAACTATGGCTACACCTTC	CASRGSNYGYTF
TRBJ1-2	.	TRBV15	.	TGTGCCACCAGCAGAGAAGGTGACCCGAGCGCCTATGGCTACACCTTC	CATSREGDPSAYGYTF
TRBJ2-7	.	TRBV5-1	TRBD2	TGCGCCAGCAGACCCGCTAGCGGGTTAACCTACGAGCAGTACTTC	CASRPASGLTYEQYF
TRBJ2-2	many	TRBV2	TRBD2	TGTGCCAGCAGGGGACTAGCGGTGAACACCGGGGAGCTGTTTTTT	CASRGLAVNTGELFF
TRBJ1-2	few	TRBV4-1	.	TGCGCCAGCAGCCGAGGGCCGGGTAGAGGCTACACCTTC	CASSRGPGRGYTF
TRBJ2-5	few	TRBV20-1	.	TGCAGTGCTAGACAAGAGACCCAGTACTTC	CSARQETQYF
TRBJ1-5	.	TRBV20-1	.	TGCAGTGCTAGCGTTGATCGACTCCTAGGTCAGCCCCAGCATTTT	CSASVDRLLGQPQHF
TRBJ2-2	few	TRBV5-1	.	TGCGCCAGCAGCCCCAATGGGGAGGAGCTGTTTTTT	CASSPNGEELFF
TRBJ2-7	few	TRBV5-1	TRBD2	TGCGCCAGCAGCGGGGGACTAGCGGATTCCTACGAGCAGTACTTC	CASSGGLADSYEQYF
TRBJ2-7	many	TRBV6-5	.	TGTGCCAGCAGTTACTCGGCGGCAGGGGAGCAGTACTTC	CASSYSAAGEQYF
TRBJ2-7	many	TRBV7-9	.	TGTGCCAGTCGGAGGGCTAGCGAGCCGTACGAGCAGTACTTC	CASRRASEPYEQYF
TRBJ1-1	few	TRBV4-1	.	TGCGCCAGCAGCCAAGATGGTGAGGGCCTTAACACTGAAGCTTTCTTT	CASSQDGEGLNTEAFF
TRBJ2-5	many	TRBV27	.	TGTGCCAGCAGTTATGGGGGAGCGAACCAAGAGACCCAGTACTTC	CASSYGGANQETQYF
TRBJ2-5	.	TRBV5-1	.	TGCGCCAGCAGCCCTTCGGGAAGTGAGACCCAGTACTTC	CASSPSGSETQYF
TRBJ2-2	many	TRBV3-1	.	TGTGCCAGCAGCCAGATCTGGGCGACCGGGGAGCTGTTTTTT	CASSQIWATGELFF
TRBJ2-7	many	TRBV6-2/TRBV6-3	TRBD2	TGTGCCAGCAGTTATAGCGGGATTTCCTACGAGCAGTACTTC	CASSYSGISYEQYF
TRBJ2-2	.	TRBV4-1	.	TGCGCCAGCAGCCAAATTGGACGGAGAGCCGGGGAGCTGTTTTTT	CASSQIGRRAGELFF
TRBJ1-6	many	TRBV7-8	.	TGTGCCAGCAGCCGGGAAGAGACACCAACCTCCTATAATTCACCCCTCCACTTT	CASSREETPTSYNSPLHF
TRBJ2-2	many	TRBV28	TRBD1	TGTGCCAGCAGTAGCAGGGGGACGGCCGGGGAGCTGTTTTTT	CASSSRGTAGELFF
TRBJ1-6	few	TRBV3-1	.	TGTGCCAGCAGCCAAGTGCAAAACAATTCACCCCTCCACTTT	CASSQVQNNSPLHF
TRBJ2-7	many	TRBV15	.	TGTGCCACCAGCAGAGTTGACTACGAGCAGTACTTC	CATSRVDYEQYF
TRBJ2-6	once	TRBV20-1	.	TGCAGTGCTAGATCGGGGGGCGGAGATCTTGGGGCCAACGTCCTGACTTTC	CSARSGGGDLGANVLTF
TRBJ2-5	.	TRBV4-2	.	TGTGCCAGCAGCCAAGATCGCTGGCGAGAGACCCAGTACTTC	CASSQDRWRETQYF
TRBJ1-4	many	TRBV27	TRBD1	TGTGCCAGCAGTTCAAGGAGTTTCGAGGGGGCTAAACTGTTTTTT	CASSSRSFEGAKLFF
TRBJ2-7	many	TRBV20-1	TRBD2	TGCAGTGCTAGGTTAGCGGGAGCCTACGAGCAGTACTTC	CSARLAGAYEQYF
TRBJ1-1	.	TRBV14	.	TGTGCCAGCAGCCACCGAGGAGGTTTTGCTGAAGCTTTCTTT	CASSHRGGFAEAFF
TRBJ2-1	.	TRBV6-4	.	TGTGCCAGCAGTAACGACAGTCCGTCCTACAATGAGCAGTTCTTC	CASSNDSPSYNEQFF
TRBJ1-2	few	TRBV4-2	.	TGTGCCAGCAGCCAAGATTTAGGAGCCTATGGCTACACCTTC	CASSQDLGAYGYTF
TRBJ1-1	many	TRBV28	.	TGTGCCAGCAGCTCCCTACTTACAGGGCAGTTGAACACTGAAGCTTTCTTT	CASSSLLTGQLNTEAFF
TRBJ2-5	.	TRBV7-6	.	TGTGCCAGCAGCTATGCCGGGGGAATCCAAGAGACCCAGTACTTC	CASSYAGGIQETQYF
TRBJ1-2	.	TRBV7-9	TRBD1	TGTGCCAGCAGCCCGGGCGGGACAGGGGGCCTGGGCTACACCTTC	CASSPGGTGGLGYTF
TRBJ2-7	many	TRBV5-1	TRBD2	TGCGCCAGCAGCTTGACGGCTAGCGGGACCTCCGAGCAGTACTTC	CASSLTASGTSEQYF
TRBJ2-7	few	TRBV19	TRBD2	TGTGCCAGTGGGCTAGCGGGAGAGGCCTACGAGCAGTACTTC	CASGLAGEAYEQYF
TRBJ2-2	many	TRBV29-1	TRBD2	TGCAGCGTTTCGCTGGGACTAGCGGGGATCGACACCGGGGAGCTGTTTTTT	CSVSLGLAGIDTGELFF
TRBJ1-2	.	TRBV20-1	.	TGCAGTTCCCGACAGATCCAAGGCTACACCTTC	CSSRQIQGYTF
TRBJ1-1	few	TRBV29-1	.	TGCAGCGTTGAAGATCGTTTTGTCACCCTCGAAGGAGCTTTCTTT	CSVEDRFVTLEGAFF
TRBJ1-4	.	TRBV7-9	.	TGTGCCAGCAGCTCAGGCCAGGAGTTCGGTAATGAAAAACTGTTTTTT	CASSSGQEFGNEKLFF
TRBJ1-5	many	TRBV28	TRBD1	TGTGCCAGCAGTTTAGGGCCGGACAGGGGGCATAGCAATCAGCCCCAGCATTTT	CASSLGPDRGHSNQPQHF
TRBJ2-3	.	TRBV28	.	TGTGCCAGCAGCTTATGGGGAGGCAGGGGAACCTCTAGCACAGATACGCAGTATTTT	CASSLWGGRGTSSTDTQYF
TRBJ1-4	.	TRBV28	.	TGTGCCAGCAGTTTGGGCGGAGATGAAAAACCGTTTTTT	CASSLGGDEKPFF
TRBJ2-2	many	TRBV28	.	TGTGCCAGCGGTTATGGGGCGAACTCAGGGGAGCTGTTTTTT	CASGYGANSGELFF
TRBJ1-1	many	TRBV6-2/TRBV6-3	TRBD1	TGTGCCAGCCAAAACTCAGGGGGATACACTGAAGCTTTCTTT	CASQNSGGYTEAFF